This T cell receptor (beta chain) was found in a study of blood T cell repertoires in COVID-19. About the research overall: There were acute and convalescent COVID-19 samples, and they came from the United States, Italy and Spain. The analysed material was cDNA or gDNA that came from T cells, B-cell-depleted T cells, or PBMCs.

This CDR3 comprises 18 residues. Looked up from germline, CDR1 is KGHSY and CDR2 is FQNENV. V was clipped by 0 bases and J by 2 bases, with 18 bases between them. Original handling: By means of reference gene primer amplification, nucleated cell counts were estimated. Profiled with immunoSEQ multiplex PCR; TCRdb holds only in-frame clones, not every one. Clonal size and the V and J genes are those of that table, whereas D and trimming came from the DNA. The profile shows approximately 100,000 clones, about 88% of them singletons. The source material was peripheral blood. This receptor was identified in a human donor in a cohort sampled during active COVID-19. The V call is TRBV16, the J call TRBJ2-3; D is unclear. CDR3 DNA: TGTGCCAGCAGCCAATCCCCCACTCCTACCGAACTCACAGATACGCAGTATTTT. Its translation: CASSQSPTPTELTDTQYF.